This T cell receptor (beta chain) derives from a study of early T cells in non-severe SARS-CoV-2 infection. TCRdb fed the 5' RACE reads into MiXCR, producing one record per CDR3 protein. The repertoire includes tens of thousands of distinct CDR3 sequences, approximately 12% of them detected once, and 0.95% to 1.5% sits in the top ten. CDR3 length equals 16 residues. V lost 1 base to trimming and J lost 4 bases, with 16 bases between them. CDR1 and CDR2 (germline): SGHTA, FQGNSA. This clonotype was counted at least ten times. The gene calls are TRBV7-2 and TRBJ1-1, with TRBD1 as a possible D gene (5 bases). The sequence derives from an adult who was a healthcare worker with PCR-confirmed SARS-CoV-2 infection or an uninfected control (not recorded which). Material: whole blood. CDR3 sequence (DNA): TGTGCCAGCAGCTTAGGACAGACCAACCGGGGCACTGAAGCTTTCTTT. It specifies CASSLGQTNRGTEAFF.